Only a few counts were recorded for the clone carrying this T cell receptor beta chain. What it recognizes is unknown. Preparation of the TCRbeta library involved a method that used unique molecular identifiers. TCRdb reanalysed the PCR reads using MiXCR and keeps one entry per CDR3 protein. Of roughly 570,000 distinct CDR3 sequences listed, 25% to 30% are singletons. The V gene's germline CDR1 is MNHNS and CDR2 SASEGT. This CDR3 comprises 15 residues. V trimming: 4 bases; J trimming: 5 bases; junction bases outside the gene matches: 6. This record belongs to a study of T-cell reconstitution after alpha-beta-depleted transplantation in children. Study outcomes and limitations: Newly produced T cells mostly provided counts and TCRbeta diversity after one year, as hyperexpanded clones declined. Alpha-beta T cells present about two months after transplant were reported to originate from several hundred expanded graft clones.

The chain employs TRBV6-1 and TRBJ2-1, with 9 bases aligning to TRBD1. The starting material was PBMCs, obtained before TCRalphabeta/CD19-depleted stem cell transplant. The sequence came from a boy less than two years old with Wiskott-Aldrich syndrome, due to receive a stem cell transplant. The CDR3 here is CASSGSGTGHNEQFF. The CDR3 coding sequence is TGTGCCAGCAGTGGCTCCGGGACAGGGCACAATGAGCAGTTCTTC.